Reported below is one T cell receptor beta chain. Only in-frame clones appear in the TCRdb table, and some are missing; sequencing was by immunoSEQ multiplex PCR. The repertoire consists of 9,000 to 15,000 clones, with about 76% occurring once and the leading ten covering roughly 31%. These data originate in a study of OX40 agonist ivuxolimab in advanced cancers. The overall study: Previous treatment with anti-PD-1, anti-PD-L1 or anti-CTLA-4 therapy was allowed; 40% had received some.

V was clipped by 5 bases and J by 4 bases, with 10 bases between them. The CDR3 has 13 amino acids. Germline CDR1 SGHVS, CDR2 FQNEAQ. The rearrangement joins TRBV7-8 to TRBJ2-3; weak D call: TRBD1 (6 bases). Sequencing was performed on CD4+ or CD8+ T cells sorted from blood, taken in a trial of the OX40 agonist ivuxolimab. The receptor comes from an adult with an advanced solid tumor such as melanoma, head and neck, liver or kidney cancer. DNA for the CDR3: TGTGCCAGCAGCGCACCAGGGGCAGATACGCAGTATTTT. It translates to CASSAPGADTQYF.